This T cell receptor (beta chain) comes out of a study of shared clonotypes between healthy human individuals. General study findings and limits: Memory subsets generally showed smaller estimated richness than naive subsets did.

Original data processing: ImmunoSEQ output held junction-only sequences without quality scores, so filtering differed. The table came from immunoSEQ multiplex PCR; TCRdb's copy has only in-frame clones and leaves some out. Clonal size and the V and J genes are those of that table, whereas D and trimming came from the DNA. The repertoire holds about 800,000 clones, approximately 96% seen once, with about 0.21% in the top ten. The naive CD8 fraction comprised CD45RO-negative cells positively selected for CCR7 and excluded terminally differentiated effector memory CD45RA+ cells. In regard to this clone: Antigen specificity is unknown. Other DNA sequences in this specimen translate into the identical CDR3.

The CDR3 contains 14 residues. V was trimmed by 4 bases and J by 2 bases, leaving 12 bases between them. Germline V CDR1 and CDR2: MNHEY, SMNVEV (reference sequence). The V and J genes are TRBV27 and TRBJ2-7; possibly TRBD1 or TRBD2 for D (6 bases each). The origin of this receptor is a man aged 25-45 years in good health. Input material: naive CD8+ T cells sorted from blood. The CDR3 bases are TGTGCCAGCAGTTGGGGGGCAGGGGCCTACGAGCAGTACTTC. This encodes CASSWGAGAYEQYF.